These 21 T cell receptor beta chains came from one sample sequenced in a study of identical twins. TCRdb processed the 5' RACE reads anew with MiXCR; each CDR3 protein has one entry. The table records roughly 500,000 distinct CDR3 sequences, under 25% of them present only once. The same data also went into a second study, on T cells expressing NK-cell markers.

Sequenced: CD4+ T cells sorted from blood. These receptors originate from a woman between 18 and 29 years old in good health.

This chain uses TRBV7-2 with TRBJ2-7; 9 positions match TRBD1. In germline, CDR1 is SGHTA, CDR2 FQGNSA. V gave up 1 base and J gave up 4 bases; unmatched junction bases: 2. This CDR3 spans 14 amino acids. The CDR3 protein is CASSLGDRVYEQYF. In DNA form, the CDR3 reads TGTGCCAGCAGCTTAGGGGACAGGGTATACGAGCAGTACTTC.

The J gene is TRBJ1-5, the V gene TRBV12-3 or TRBV12-4; D ambiguous. The CDR3 loop spans 13 amino acids. Trimming cost V 6 bases and J 7 bases, with 13 bases left between them. The CDR3 sequence: CASRDMAGQPQHF. CDR3 DNA: TGTGCCAGCAGAGATATGGCGGGACAGCCCCAGCATTTT.

V gene TRBV20-1 combines with J gene TRBJ2-1; the match to TRBD2 covers 12 bases. Germline V gives CDR1 DFQATT, CDR2 SNEGSKA (reference sequence). V was clipped by 2 bases and J by 2 bases; unmatched bases: 4. The CDR3 runs to 16 residues. The CDR3 sequence: CSARTSGRPPYNEQFF. CDR3 sequence (DNA): TGCAGTGCTAGAACTAGCGGGAGGCCCCCCTACAATGAGCAGTTCTTC.

In its sample, this clonotype was seen a few times. V usage is TRBV6-2 or TRBV6-3 and J usage is TRBJ2-7; a possible D gene is TRBD1 (5 bases). The CDR3 spans 15 residues. V lost 2 bases, J lost 1 base, and 12 bases lay in between. In germline, CDR1 is MNHEY, CDR2 SVGEGT. CDR3 loop: CASSYRPGRSYEQYF. DNA of the CDR3: TGTGCCAGCAGTTACAGGCCAGGGCGGTCCTACGAGCAGTACTTC.

This clonotype was detected many times. V is TRBV20-1 and J is TRBJ1-2; D not resolved. Germline V gene sequence: CDR1 DFQATT, CDR2 SNEGSKA (reference sequence). The ends were cut back, 2 bases at V and 2 bases at J, with 9 bases in the middle. The length of the CDR3 is 13 residues. DNA for the CDR3: TGCAGTGCTAGAAACGGACCGAACTATGGCTACACCTTC. Amino acids: CSARNGPNYGYTF.

The chain is built from TRBV19 and TRBJ1-2, with unresolved D. Trimming pared 2 bases from V and 4 bases from J, leaving 8 bases between. This CDR3 comprises 13 residues. From germline, CDR1 is LNHDA and CDR2 SQIVND (reference sequence). CDR3 coding DNA: TGTGCCAGTAGTATAATCGGGTTCTATGGCTACACCTTC. This sequence encodes CASSIIGFYGYTF.

This sequence joins TRBV2 and TRBJ1-1; TRBD1 agrees at 11 bases. The V gene's germline CDR1 is SNHLY and CDR2 FYNNEI. The CDR3 loop spans 13 amino acids. V gave up 6 bases and J gave up 6 bases; unmatched junction bases: 3. The CDR3 is CASRGQGDAEAFF. The CDR3, as DNA: TGTGCCAGCAGGGGACAGGGGGACGCTGAAGCTTTCTTT.

This clonotype was detected a few times. This CDR3 is CASSLVFQGAGELFF. DNA for the CDR3: TGCGCCAGCAGCTTGGTTTTTCAGGGGGCCGGGGAGCTGTTTTTT. V gene TRBV5-1 combines with J gene TRBJ2-2; 7 nucleotides line up with TRBD1. V gave up 0 bases and J gave up 6 bases; unmatched junction bases: 5. The CDR3 sequence is 15 residues long. The germline CDR1 and CDR2 sequences are SGHRS and YFSETQ.

The gene calls are TRBV12-3 or TRBV12-4 and TRBJ2-3, with D uncertain. The CDR3 totals 14 residues. Trimming left V 6 bases short and J 6 bases short, with 16 bases between. The CDR3: CASSTSTGLDTQYF. The CDR3 nucleotides are TGTGCCAGCAGCACATCGACCGGGCTTGATACGCAGTATTTT.

The chain has TRBV9 and TRBJ2-3, with D possibly TRBD1 on 5 matching bases. Germline values: CDR1 SGDLS, CDR2 YYNGEE. The CDR3 covers 11 residues. V lost 3 bases and J 9 bases, leaving 8 bases between the germline ends. CDR3: CASSGPGTQYF. The CDR3 region has the DNA TGTGCCAGCAGCGGGCCAGGGACGCAGTATTTT.

The table lists this clonotype with many counts. This sequence joins TRBV19 and TRBJ2-2; D is unclear. Germline V CDR1 and CDR2: LNHDA, SQIVND (reference sequence). This CDR3 comprises 11 residues. V lost 6 bases and J 5 bases, leaving 4 bases between the germline ends. CDR3 sequence (DNA): TGTGCCAGTAGGCGTACCGGGGAGCTGTTTTTT. Its protein is CASRRTGELFF. The complete variable domain, with remaining parts taken from reference TRBV19 and TRBJ2-2, reads DGGITQSPKYLFRKEGQNVTLSCEQNLNHDAMYWYRQDPGQGLRLIYYSQIVNDFQKGDIAEGYSVSREKKESFPLTVTSAQKNPTAFYLCASRRTGELFFGEGSRLTVL.

The chain joins TRBV20-1 to TRBJ1-6; D gene uncertain. The CDR3 totals 13 residues. Between the trimmed V and J ends, which lost 3 bases and 5 bases, there was a span of 8 bases. Looked up from germline, CDR1 is DFQATT and CDR2 is SNEGSKA (reference sequence). The chain's CDR3 is CSASPQNNSPLHF. CDR3 bases: TGCAGTGCTAGTCCCCAGAATAATTCACCCCTCCACTTT.

This chain links TRBV5-1 with TRBJ2-7; 9 bases are shared with TRBD1. The germline gives CDR1 SGHRS, CDR2 YFSETQ. This CDR3 is built from 13 residues. With V trimmed by 5 bases and J by 5 bases, 5 bases remained unmatched. CDR3: CASRGQGGNEQYF. The CDR3 DNA reads as TGCGCCAGCAGGGGACAGGGAGGAAACGAGCAGTACTTC.

This clonotype came up many times. The chain is built from TRBV7-9 and TRBJ2-1, with D perhaps TRBD2 (5 bases). The CDR3 sequence is 14 residues long. CDR1 is SEHNR and CDR2 is FQNEAQ in the germline V gene (reference sequence). The ends were cut back, 6 bases at V and 0 bases at J, with 9 bases in the middle. CDR3 amino acids: CASSYGGSYNEQFF. CDR3 nucleotides: TGTGCCAGCAGTTACGGAGGCTCCTACAATGAGCAGTTCTTC.

This rearrangement joins TRBV5-1 to TRBJ2-2; D is ambiguous. The germline V and J ends were trimmed by 0 bases and 0 bases, with 6 bases remaining between them. This CDR3 spans 15 amino acids. CDR1 SGHRS and CDR2 YFSETQ come from the germline V gene. In DNA form, the CDR3 reads TGCGCCAGCAGCTTGGGGGCACCGAACACCGGGGAGCTGTTTTTT. Amino acids: CASSLGAPNTGELFF. Drawing the rest from reference TRBV5-1 and TRBJ2-2, the complete variable domain is KAGVTQTPRYLIKTRGQQVTLSCSPISGHRSVSWYQQTPGQGLQFLFEYFSETQRNKGNFPGRFSGRQFSNSRSEMNVSTLELGDSALYLCASSLGAPNTGELFFGEGSRLTVL.

This clonotype was counted a few times. This chain connects TRBV7-2 to TRBJ2-1, with 10 bases lining up with TRBD2. The V gene end was trimmed by 3 bases and the J gene end by 5 bases; junction bases not matched to a gene: 7. Germline CDR1 reads SGHTA; CDR2 reads FQGNSA. This CDR3 has 16 amino acids. The CDR3 DNA reads as TGTGCCAGCAGCTTGTGGGGTCTAGCGGGGGACAATGAGCAGTTCTTC. Its translation: CASSLWGLAGDNEQFF.

This clonotype was picked up one time. The genes are TRBV7-6 and TRBJ2-7, with a possible D match to TRBD2 (7 bases). V dropped 5 bases and J dropped 3 bases, with 20 bases sitting between them. Germline V gives CDR1 SGHVS, CDR2 FNYEAQ. The length of the CDR3 is 16 residues. CDR3 sequence (DNA): TGTGCCAGCAGCCCGGTGGCGGGAGTAGGGGGCTACGAGCAGTACTTC. This gives the protein CASSPVAGVGGYEQYF.

This clonotype was detected a few times. The V and J genes are TRBV20-1 and TRBJ2-1; possible D gene TRBD2, 6 bases. The CDR3 spans 14 residues. Trimming shortened V by 4 bases and J by 4 bases, and 14 bases separated the two germline ends. Germline CDR1 reads DFQATT; CDR2 reads SNEGSKA (reference sequence). The CDR3 loop is CSATRGAGYNEQFF. In nucleotides, the CDR3 is TGCAGTGCTACCCGAGGGGCGGGATACAATGAGCAGTTCTTC.

This chain joins TRBV10-3 and TRBJ2-6; either TRBD1 or TRBD2 may supply D (5 bases each). The V end was cut by 10 bases, the J end by 3 bases, with 10 bases between. The CDR3 is 13 residues long. Germline V gene data show CDR1 as ENHRY and CDR2 as SYGVKD. The CDR3 protein is CATAGSGANVLTF. The CDR3 nucleotides are TGTGCCACCGCAGGGAGTGGGGCCAACGTCCTGACTTTC.

This clonotype showed up just a few times. The V call is TRBV5-1, the J call TRBJ2-7; a weak D match, TRBD2 (6 bases). The germline V gene has CDR1 SGHRS and CDR2 YFSETQ. V was clipped by 5 bases and J by 2 bases, with 20 bases between them. The CDR3 runs to 16 residues. This CDR3 is CASSIAAGTVAYEQYF. The CDR3 region has the DNA TGCGCCAGCAGTATCGCGGCGGGGACGGTGGCCTACGAGCAGTACTTC.

This clonotype was counted a few times. The chain couples TRBV7-2 to TRBJ2-2, with D maybe TRBD1 (6 bases). The germline CDR1 and CDR2 sequences are SGHTA and FQGNSA. The length of the CDR3 is 16 residues. The germline V and J ends were trimmed by 5 bases and 5 bases, with 18 bases remaining between them. CDR3 sequence reads: CASSLRTALLTGELFF. DNA for the CDR3: TGTGCCAGCAGCCTTAGGACAGCCCTTCTAACCGGGGAGCTGTTTTTT.